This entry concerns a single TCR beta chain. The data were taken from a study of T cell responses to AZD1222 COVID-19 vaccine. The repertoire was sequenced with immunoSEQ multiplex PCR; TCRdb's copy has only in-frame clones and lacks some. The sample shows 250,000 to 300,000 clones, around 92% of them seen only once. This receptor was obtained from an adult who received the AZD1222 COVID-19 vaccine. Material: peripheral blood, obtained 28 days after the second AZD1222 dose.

The CDR3 DNA reads as TGTGCCAGCGGCTCGGGGGTTCCCTACGAGCAGTACTTC. The encoded protein is CASGSGVPYEQYF. V usage is TRBV12-3 or TRBV12-4 and J usage is TRBJ2-7, with a possible D match to TRBD2 (6 bases). Trimming left V 8 bases short and J 2 bases short, with 13 bases between. The CDR3 has 13 amino acids.